A selection of T cell receptor beta chains follows, all from one sample in a study of T cells after yellow fever vaccination. TCRdb used MiXCR to reprocess the 5' RACE reads, holding one entry per CDR3 protein. The table has about 330,000 distinct CDR3 sequences, roughly 8.3% seen once. This specimen was PBMCs, taken 45 days after the first yellow fever vaccination. Receptors originate from a man younger than 35 who received the YFV17D yellow fever vaccine. Each CDR3 is given with its conserved first and last residue. Where a row states a size, it is once, few, many or the class of an expanded clone; other rows omit it.

CDR3aa | abundance | v_gene
CASSAYRTHGYTF | many | TRBV25-1
CASSLSGSSYNSPLHF | few | TRBV7-2
CASSLARPYEQYF | . | TRBV12-3/TRBV12-4
CASSYSRTGGQETQYF | few | TRBV6-5
CASSYDTGFRTGELFF | few | TRBV5-1
CASSGDMISNQPQHF | few | TRBV28
CASSLLAGGRSYNEQFF | . | TRBV5-4
CASSLPRERQDQPQHF | . | TRBV6-2/TRBV6-3
CASSTYTGPYNEQFF | . | TRBV5-1
CASSYSIPERGNTIYF | few | TRBV6-5
CASSGGGTGNNLEQYF | . | TRBV7-2
CASSSGTSGAGELFF | . | TRBV5-8
CATKGRGNGELFF | . | TRBV24-1
CASSQVSLAGGHEQFF | . | TRBV4-1
CASSRGTVWEKLFF | . | TRBV7-2
CASSLYWSTGANVLTF | . | TRBV5-6
CASSLSGSGGTEAFF | few | TRBV27
CASSSGDKYDTEAFF | . | TRBV5-1
CASSYRGASTDTQYF | . | TRBV6-5
CASSERGASGNTIYF | many | TRBV9
CASSETSGGDEQFF | . | TRBV6-1
CASSLGQETGELFF | few | TRBV5-1
CASSLRGRGNQPQHF | few | TRBV7-8
CASSLAGPDEQFF | few | TRBV5-4
CASSYLRDTTYEQYF | few | TRBV6-5
CASRHDRGAYEQYF | . | TRBV6-1
CASSLVGRGDNEQFF | few | TRBV5-1
CASSPGTDNTEAFF | many | TRBV5-1
CASSAHWSSYNEQFF | many | TRBV7-2
CASRPLGMNTEAFF | . | TRBV5-1
CASSSDRGSYNEQFF | many | TRBV7-2
CASSLVLGQGRPKNIQYF | . | TRBV11-3
CASTPLGGELFF | few | TRBV7-6
CAWGDRVNWDTQYF | . | TRBV30
CASSYGTGSIGELFF | few | TRBV5-1
CASSLGTASSYEQYF | few | TRBV4-3
CASSGEPGRRVQYF | . | TRBV7-2
CASRTGESSPLHF | few | TRBV7-9
CASSPAAGQPQHF | few | TRBV7-2
CASYRLGYEANVLTF | few | TRBV7-2
CASSTPGQGSLYRSGYTF | . | TRBV4-3
CATSTRDTYSGANVLTF | . | TRBV15
CASSENRVQETQYF | . | TRBV10-1
CASSQGQLTGELFF | few | TRBV6-4